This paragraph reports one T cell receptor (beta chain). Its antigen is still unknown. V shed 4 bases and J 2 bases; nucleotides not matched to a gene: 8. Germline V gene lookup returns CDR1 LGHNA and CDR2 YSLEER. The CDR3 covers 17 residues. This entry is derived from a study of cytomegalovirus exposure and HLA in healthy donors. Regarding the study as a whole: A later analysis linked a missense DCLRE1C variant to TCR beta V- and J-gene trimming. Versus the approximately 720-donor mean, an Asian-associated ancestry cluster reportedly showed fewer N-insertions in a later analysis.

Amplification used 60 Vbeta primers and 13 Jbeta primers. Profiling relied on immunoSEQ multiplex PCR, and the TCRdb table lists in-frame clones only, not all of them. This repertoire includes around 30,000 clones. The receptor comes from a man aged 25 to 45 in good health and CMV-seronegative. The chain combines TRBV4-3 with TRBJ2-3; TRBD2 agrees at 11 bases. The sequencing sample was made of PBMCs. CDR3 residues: CASSRELLAGDTDTQYF. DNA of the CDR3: TGCGCCAGCAGCCGAGAATTACTAGCGGGGGACACAGATACGCAGTATTTT.